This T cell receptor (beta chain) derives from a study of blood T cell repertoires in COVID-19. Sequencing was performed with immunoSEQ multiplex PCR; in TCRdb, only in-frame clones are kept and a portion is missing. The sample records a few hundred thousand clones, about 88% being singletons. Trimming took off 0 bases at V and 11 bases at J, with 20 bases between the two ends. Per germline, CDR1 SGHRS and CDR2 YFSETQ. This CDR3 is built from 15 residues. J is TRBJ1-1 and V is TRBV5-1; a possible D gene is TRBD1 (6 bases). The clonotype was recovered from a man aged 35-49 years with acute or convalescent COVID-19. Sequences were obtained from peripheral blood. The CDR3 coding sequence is TGCGCCAGCAGCTTGGGTAACACGGGACAAAAAGTCGCTTTCTTT. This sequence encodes CASSLGNTGQKVAFF.